Listed below are T cell receptor beta chains from one sample, sequenced in a study of CD4 T cells in relation to SARS-CoV-2 and coronaviruses. Using immunoSEQ multiplex PCR, the repertoire was profiled, and TCRdb retains in-frame clones only, with some absent. Of about 64,000 clones listed, roughly 93% are singletons. The specimen sequenced was naive CD4+ T cells from PBMCs. All receptors derive from a human donor in good health. The CDR3 runs from the conserved cysteine through the conserved F or W. D genes are given only for firm matches. The size of a clone is reported for some rows only, either as once, few or many, or as a class for expanded clones.

clone_size: NA; v_call: TRBV10-3; d_call: NA; j_call: TRBJ2-1; cdr3_aa: CAIRDSYNEQFF; cdr3_nt: TGTGCCATCAGGGACAGCTACAATGAGCAGTTCTTC
clone_size: NA; v_call: TRBV28; d_call: TRBD1; j_call: TRBJ2-7; cdr3_aa: CASNPGQASYEQYF; cdr3_nt: TGTGCCAGCAACCCCGGACAGGCTTCCTACGAGCAGTACTTC
clone_size: NA; v_call: TRBV10-2; d_call: TRBD2; j_call: TRBJ2-7; cdr3_aa: CASSESLAMTLEQYF; cdr3_nt: TGCGCCAGCAGTGAGTCACTAGCGATGACACTCGAGCAGTACTTC
clone_size: NA; v_call: TRBV18; d_call: NA; j_call: TRBJ2-7; cdr3_aa: CASSPDISYEQYF; cdr3_nt: TGTGCCAGCTCACCGGACATTTCCTACGAGCAGTACTTC
clone_size: NA; v_call: TRBV11-2; d_call: TRBD2; j_call: TRBJ2-7; cdr3_aa: CASSFGGGLAGSYEQYF; cdr3_nt: TGTGCCAGCAGCTTCGGGGGGGGACTAGCGGGATCCTACGAGCAGTACTTC
clone_size: NA; v_call: TRBV4-2; d_call: NA; j_call: TRBJ2-7; cdr3_aa: CASSQEATLQYEQYF; cdr3_nt: TGTGCCAGCAGCCAAGAGGCGACTTTACAGTACGAGCAGTACTTC
clone_size: NA; v_call: TRBV28; d_call: NA; j_call: TRBJ2-5; cdr3_aa: CASMAGKETQYF; cdr3_nt: TGTGCCAGTATGGCCGGGAAAGAGACCCAGTACTTC
clone_size: once; v_call: TRBV12-3/TRBV12-4; d_call: NA; j_call: TRBJ1-1; cdr3_aa: CASSPSLTPEAFF; cdr3_nt: TGTGCCAGCAGTCCGTCCCTAACACCTGAAGCTTTCTTT
clone_size: once; v_call: TRBV7-9; d_call: NA; j_call: TRBJ2-3; cdr3_aa: CASSLSSAPTDTQYF; cdr3_nt: TGTGCCAGCAGCTTAAGCTCGGCGCCCACAGATACGCAGTATTTT
clone_size: NA; v_call: TRBV7-9; d_call: TRBD1; j_call: TRBJ2-2; cdr3_aa: CASSFNRGPGTGELFF; cdr3_nt: TGTGCCAGCAGCTTCAACAGGGGGCCAGGCACCGGGGAGCTGTTTTTT
clone_size: NA; v_call: TRBV20-1; d_call: NA; j_call: TRBJ1-2; cdr3_aa: CSASGGRLGYTF; cdr3_nt: TGCAGTGCTAGTGGGGGGAGACTTGGCTACACCTTC
clone_size: NA; v_call: TRBV14; d_call: NA; j_call: TRBJ2-1; cdr3_aa: CASSLGPTASSYNEQFF; cdr3_nt: TGTGCCAGCAGCCTGGGGCCGACCGCAAGCTCCTACAATGAGCAGTTCTTC
clone_size: NA; v_call: TRBV5-1; d_call: NA; j_call: TRBJ2-5; cdr3_aa: CASSLAFQETQYF; cdr3_nt: TGCGCCAGCAGCTTGGCGTTCCAAGAGACCCAGTACTTC
clone_size: NA; v_call: TRBV24-1; d_call: TRBD2; j_call: TRBJ2-2; cdr3_aa: CVTSLLAGGLNTGELFF; cdr3_nt: TGTGTCACCAGTCTTCTAGCGGGAGGCCTTAACACCGGGGAGCTGTTTTTT
clone_size: NA; v_call: TRBV7-8; d_call: NA; j_call: TRBJ2-5; cdr3_aa: CASSLGSETQYF; cdr3_nt: TGTGCCAGCAGCTTAGGGTCGGAGACCCAGTACTTC
clone_size: NA; v_call: TRBV5-1; d_call: TRBD1; j_call: TRBJ2-4; cdr3_aa: CASSPGTGRADIQYF; cdr3_nt: TGCGCCAGCAGCCCCGGGACAGGGAGAGCGGACATTCAGTACTTC
clone_size: NA; v_call: TRBV11-2; d_call: NA; j_call: TRBJ1-2; cdr3_aa: CASSKSNYGYTF; cdr3_nt: TGTGCCAGCAGCAAATCTAACTATGGCTACACCTTC